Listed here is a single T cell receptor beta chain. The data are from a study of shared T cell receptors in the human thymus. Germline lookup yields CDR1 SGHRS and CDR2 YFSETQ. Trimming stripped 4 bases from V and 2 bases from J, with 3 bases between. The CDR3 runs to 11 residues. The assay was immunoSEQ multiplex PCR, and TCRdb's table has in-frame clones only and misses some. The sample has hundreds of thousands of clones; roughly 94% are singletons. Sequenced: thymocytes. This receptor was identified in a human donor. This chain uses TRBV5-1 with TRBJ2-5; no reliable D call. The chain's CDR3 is CASSVQETQYF. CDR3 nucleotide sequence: TGCGCCAGCAGCGTACAAGAGACCCAGTACTTC. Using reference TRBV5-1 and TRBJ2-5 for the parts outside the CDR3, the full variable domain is KAGVTQTPRYLIKTRGQQVTLSCSPISGHRSVSWYQQTPGQGLQFLFEYFSETQRNKGNFPGRFSGRQFSNSRSEMNVSTLELGDSALYLCASSVQETQYFGPGTRLLVL.